This T cell receptor beta chain was identified in a study of CD8+CD57+ T cells in acquired aplastic anemia. All patients picked for sequencing had shown, by flow cytometry, an expansion of CD8+CD57+ cells. Between the trimmed V and J ends, which lost 5 bases and 5 bases, there was a span of 9 bases. Germline lookup yields CDR1 SEHNR and CDR2 FQNEAQ (reference sequence). This CDR3 is 12 amino acids long. Genomic DNA, the template, was used for profiling of the TCR beta VDJ and CDR3. Using its own MiXCR run on the reads, TCRdb lists one record per CDR3 protein. The sample holds 250,000 to 350,000 distinct CDR3 sequences; 56% are singletons and the top ten take 1.3%.

Sequencing input: sorted CD4+, CD8+, or CD8+CD57+ T cells (not recorded which) from PBMCs. The chain carries TRBV7-9 and TRBJ2-5; D gene unclear. This TCR was sampled from a human donor with aplastic anemia. The CDR3 DNA reads as TGTGCCAGCAGCCTCCGAACGGAGACCCAGTACTTC. Translated: CASSLRTETQYF.